The sequence of this T cell receptor (beta chain) was determined in a study of cytomegalovirus exposure and HLA in healthy donors (dated by TCRdb to the late 2010s). Study-level background: An earlier analysis of roughly 500 of the donors reported about 260 Gb of sequence data and 100 million to 120 million unique TCR beta sequences obtained from roughly 170 million T cells. To study patterns of TCR occurrence, a later analysis re-analyzed previously published TCR beta repertoires from 666 donors and added high-resolution HLA genotyping. All discovery cohort repertoires had been generated on a single sequencing platform. Along with the roughly 700-subject first cohort, a separate validation cohort of 120 different subjects was used. Around 300 gigabases of sequencing data and approximately 93 million unique TCR sequences were included in an early release covering several hundred HLA-typed donors. Using immunosequencing, the study profiled T cell repertoires from roughly 650 subjects and related those repertoires to cytomegalovirus serostatus. Donor age, sex, ethnicity and CMV serostatus were compiled together with the repertoire data. Among roughly 370 genotyped donors of the cohort, an average of approximately 240,000 unique TCR beta nucleotide sequences were sequenced per donor, 15% to 20% of them non-productive. The study aimed to test whether signatures of past pathogen exposure could be identified by cataloging public T cell receptors. The number of typed donors differed by locus: about 629-630 for A, B, C, DRB1 and DQB1; 522 for DQA1; 606 for DPA1; and 450 to 480 for DPB1. High-throughput TCR immunosequencing, statistical association of individual TCRs with disease status, and machine learning were combined to predict cytomegalovirus infection status. Of the roughly 400 genotyped donors, approximately 81% were placed in the genetic ancestry cluster associated with self-reported Caucasian donors. Rather than using new phenotypic data, the later analysis identified candidate immune exposures from TCR beta sequences and from how often those sequences occurred across donors. Four to six DR-DQ haplotypes were handled as single units for association and clustering, since linkage in the cohort was strong. In an earlier analysis of 587 of the donors, high-throughput TCR beta sequencing was used to judge whether each TCR beta V gene segment behaved as functional or pseudogenic. HLA typing included class I and class II loci at four-digit resolution. A later genetic analysis took genome-wide SNP genotypes for about 55% of the 666 donors and used that subset as a discovery cohort. The paper's findings and limits, for the study overall: The only immune exposure information available for the cohort was CMV serostatus. The authors suggested that the approach could potentially be extended to other disease states and immunological phenotypes. A later analysis reported that several top co-occurrence clusters appeared linked to parvovirus B19, influenza, CMV and Epstein-Barr virus. Cytomegalovirus status was reported to be diagnosed by the classifier with high specificity and sensitivity in both the original and validation cohorts. Linkage disequilibrium might explain the correlated functional status among segregating V segments, but an unknown experimental factor could not be ruled out. In a later genetic analysis, fewer N-insertions in productive TCRs were reported among donors in an Asian-associated ancestry cluster than the roughly 640-donor mean. While some public TCRs were present in many individuals, most TCR sequences turned up only very rarely across donors. Most CMV-associated TCR beta chains appeared to be HLA-restricted in a later analysis, and the HLA associations seemed to be driven largely by CMV exposure. Some IMGT-functional V segments, including TRBV6-2 and TRBV6-3, could not be told apart with the 87-base-pair reads, so those segments were excluded. The sequencing pipeline was judged likely to have produced a cluster of highly shared sequence variants as a technical artifact. Because counts were too low, roughly 17 rarely observed V segments, including chromosome 9 orphons, were left out of the earlier analysis of a few hundred of the donors. In vitro tests confirmed that a few of the cytomegalovirus-associated TCR beta chains recognize cytomegalovirus antigens. A total of 150 to 200 TCR beta chains were listed by the study as associated with cytomegalovirus. A later analysis found that HLA-associated TCR beta chains were more clonally expanded and had lower generation probabilities than equally common non-associated chains. Specific HLA alleles were associated with 16,951 TCR beta sequences at a false discovery rate of 0.05 in a later analysis. A further reported finding was that TCR beta sequences accurately predicted the HLA-A and HLA-B alleles for most subjects in the first cohort. An earlier analysis of approximately 570 of the donors showed that most TCR beta V segments appeared in productive rearrangements either about 87% or about 30% of the time, which broadly matched IMGT annotations. Because some donors lacked HLA typing at each locus, the association tests relied only on the typed subset. Assigning TCR associations to individual alleles was difficult when HLA alleles, especially DR and DQ, strongly co-occurred. According to a later analysis, TCR association rates differed among HLA loci, with DRB1 alleles showing the most associated TCRs and HLA-C alleles showing the fewest. Roughly uniform sequencing depth across donors was assumed in presence/absence analyses, although this assumption may not hold. An association between a missense DCLRE1C variant and V-gene and J-gene trimming of TCR beta chains was found in a later genetic analysis and replicated in an independent cohort. In this cohort, only TCR beta chains were sequenced, and detectable features were limited by the absence of alpha or paired-chain data.

Relative to germline, V is missing 4 bases and J is missing 1 base, with 8 bases of the junction outside any gene match. Including cysteine and phenylalanine, the CDR3 has 16 amino acids. This entry keeps only the CDR3 DNA: 48 bases, framed from base 1. CDR1 SGHNT and CDR2 YYREEE were looked up in the germline V gene (reference sequence). Receptors were amplified or captured by the immunoSEQ multiplex PCR assay. A mixture of 60 forward primers for TCR Vbeta segments and 13 reverse primers for TCR Jbeta segments was used in the multiplex PCR. A multiplex PCR assay on genomic DNA amplified the CDR3 region of rearranged TCR beta genes. On the Illumina HiSeq System, the amplified TCR beta libraries were sequenced as 87-base-pair reads. The authors processed their data as follows. In a later analysis, tens of millions of unique TCR beta chains were counted across the roughly 670 repertoires, and approximately 11 million of these chains were shared by at least two donors. Raw reads were error-corrected and collapsed into unique sequences by a nearest-neighbor algorithm in which closely related sequences were merged to remove PCR and sequencing errors. CDR3 sequences were aligned to IMGT reference sequences to assign V, D and J gene segments. Each retained sequence needed at least a six-nucleotide match to both a V gene segment and a J gene segment. Rearrangements were called productive when the CDR3 lacked stop codons and stayed in frame with V and J; all others were non-productive. Following IMGT convention, CDR3 was defined as the stretch from the second conserved V-encoded cysteine up to the conserved J-encoded phenylalanine. In an earlier analysis of approximately 500 of the donors, sequences lacking an unambiguous match to a single V gene segment were excluded. In an earlier analysis of 450 to 750 of the donors, a V segment was called functional when productive rearrangements were above 56.7%, and segregating when the standard deviation between donors exceeded 5%. To diagnose cytomegalovirus status from the catalog of TCR beta chain sequences, a statistical classification framework was built. In a later analysis, V and J genes were assigned by comparing TCR nucleotide sequences against IMGT/GENE-DB human TR gene sequences. The TCRdist pipeline was used in a later analysis to assign CDR3 sequences and most-parsimonious VDJ recombination scenarios. In a later analysis, each TCR beta chain was defined by its CDR3 amino acid sequence together with its V-gene family, and reads lacking a unique V-gene family were excluded. To address suspected cross-contamination and a sequencing artifact, a later analysis removed around 590 highly shared, low-generation-probability nucleotide sequences. A later analysis calculated a clonal expansion index for each public chain from normalized within-repertoire ranks of inferred template counts. In a later analysis, generation probabilities were computed using a VDJ recombination model fitted to out-of-frame rearrangements, and the results were checked against IGoR. Hypergeometric tests were used in a later analysis to score TCR-TCR, TCR-HLA and TCR-CMV co-occurrence, with a repertoire-size bias correction applied to the TCR pairs. To estimate false discovery rates, a later analysis permuted the HLA or CMV assignments 20 times. In a later analysis, co-occurring TCRs were grouped using DBSCAN, with TCRdist sequence similarity added in when clustering inside HLA-allele-positive subsets. Repertoires with fewer than 30,000 or more than 120,000 public chains were left out of co-occurrence clustering, as were several repertoires with anomalous nucleotide sharing. In its TCRdb copy, this immuneACCESS table keeps in-frame sequences only and misses some clones. Where compared with another copy, unresolved V genes explain less than half of these, and the others have no known cause. V, J and clone size are taken as reported in that table, and D and trimming were inferred from the DNA itself. The sample data list about 140,000 clones, and 79% of these were observed just once. The ten biggest clones cover roughly 1.1% of the sample.

A note on this clone: This clone's antigen is unknown. No base quality values were provided; no much bigger clone lies one nucleotide off.

In total, 500 to 700 healthy bone marrow donors made up the cohort. At the time of sampling, every cohort member was nominally healthy, though immune exposures that went unrecorded were likely present. The donor was CMV seronegative and belonged to the group of 352 seronegative cohort members. A peripheral blood sample was provided by each donor, and peripheral blood mononuclear cells were used for TCR beta sequencing. The Qiagen DNeasy Blood Extraction Kit was used to extract genomic DNA from the blood cell samples. Rearrangement joined TRBV5-4 to TRBJ1-1, and 9 bases in between align with TRBD1. The sequence derives from a male donor in good health and CMV-seronegative. Sequencing input: PBMCs. The nucleotide sequence is given as TGTGCCAGCAGCACGGGGACAGGGCAAGGGAACACTGAAGCTTTCTTT. Protein translation: CASSTGTGQGNTEAFF.